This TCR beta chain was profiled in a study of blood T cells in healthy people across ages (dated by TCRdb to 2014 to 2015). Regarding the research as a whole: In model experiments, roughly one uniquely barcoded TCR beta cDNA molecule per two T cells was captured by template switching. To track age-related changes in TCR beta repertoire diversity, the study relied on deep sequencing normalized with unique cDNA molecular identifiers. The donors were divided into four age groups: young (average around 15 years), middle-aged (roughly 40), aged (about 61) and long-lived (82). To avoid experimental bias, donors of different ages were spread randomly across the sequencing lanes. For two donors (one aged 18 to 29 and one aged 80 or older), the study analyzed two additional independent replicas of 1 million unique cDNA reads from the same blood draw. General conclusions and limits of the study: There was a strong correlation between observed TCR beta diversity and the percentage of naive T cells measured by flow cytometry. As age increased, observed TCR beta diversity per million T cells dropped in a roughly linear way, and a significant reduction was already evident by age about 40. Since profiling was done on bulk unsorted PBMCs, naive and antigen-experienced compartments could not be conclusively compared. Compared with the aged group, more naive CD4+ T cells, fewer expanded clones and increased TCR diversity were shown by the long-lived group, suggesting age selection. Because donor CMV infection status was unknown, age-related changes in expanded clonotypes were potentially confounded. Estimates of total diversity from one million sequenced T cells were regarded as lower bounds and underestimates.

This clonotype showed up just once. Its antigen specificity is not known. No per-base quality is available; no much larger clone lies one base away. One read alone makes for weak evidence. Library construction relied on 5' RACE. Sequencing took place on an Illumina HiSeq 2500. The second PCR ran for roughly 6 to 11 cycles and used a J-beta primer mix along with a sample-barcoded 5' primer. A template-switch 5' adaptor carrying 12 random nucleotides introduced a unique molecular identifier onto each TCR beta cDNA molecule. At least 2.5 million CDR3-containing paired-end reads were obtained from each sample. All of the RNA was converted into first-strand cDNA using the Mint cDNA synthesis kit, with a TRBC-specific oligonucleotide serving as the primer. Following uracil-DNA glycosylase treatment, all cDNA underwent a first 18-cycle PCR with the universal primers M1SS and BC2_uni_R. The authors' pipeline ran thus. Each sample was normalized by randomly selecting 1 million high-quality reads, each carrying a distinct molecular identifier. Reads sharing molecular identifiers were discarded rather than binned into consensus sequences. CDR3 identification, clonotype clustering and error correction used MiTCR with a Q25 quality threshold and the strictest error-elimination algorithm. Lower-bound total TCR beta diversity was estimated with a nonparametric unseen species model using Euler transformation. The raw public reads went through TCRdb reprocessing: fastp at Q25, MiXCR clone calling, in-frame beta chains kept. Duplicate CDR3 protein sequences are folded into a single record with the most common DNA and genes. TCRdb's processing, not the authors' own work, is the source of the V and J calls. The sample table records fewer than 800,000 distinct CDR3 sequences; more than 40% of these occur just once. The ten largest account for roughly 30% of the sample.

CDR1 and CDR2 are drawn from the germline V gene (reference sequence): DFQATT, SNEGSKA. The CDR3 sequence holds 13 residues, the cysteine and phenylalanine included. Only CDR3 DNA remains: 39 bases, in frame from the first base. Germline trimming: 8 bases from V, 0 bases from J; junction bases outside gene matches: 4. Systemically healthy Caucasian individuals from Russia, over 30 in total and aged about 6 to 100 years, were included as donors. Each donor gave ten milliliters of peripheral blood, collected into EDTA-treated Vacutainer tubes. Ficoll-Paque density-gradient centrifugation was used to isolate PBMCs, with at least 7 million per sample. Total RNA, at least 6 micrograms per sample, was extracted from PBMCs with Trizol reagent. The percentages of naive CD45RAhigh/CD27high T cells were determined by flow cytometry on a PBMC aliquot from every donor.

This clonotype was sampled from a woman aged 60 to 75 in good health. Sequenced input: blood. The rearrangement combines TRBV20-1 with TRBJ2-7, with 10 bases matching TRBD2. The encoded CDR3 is CSTASGSSYEQYF. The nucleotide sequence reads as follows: TGCAGTACCGCTAGCGGGAGCTCCTACGAGCAGTACTTC.